These T cell receptor beta chains were read from a single sample in a study of cytomegalovirus exposure and HLA in healthy donors. Sequencing used immunoSEQ multiplex PCR; TCRdb keeps in-frame clones, though not all of them. This sample carries about 150,000 clones, around 72% of them seen once, and the ten largest clones take around 1.4%. The material sequenced was PBMCs. These receptors were collected from a man younger than 35 in good health and CMV-seronegative. Both conserved end residues are part of each CDR3.

V gene,J gene,CDR3 protein
TRBV28,TRBJ2-4,CASSPQTGDKNIQYF
TRBV6-5,TRBJ2-5,CASSPEGGLKTQYF
TRBV29-1,TRBJ2-1,CSVAAGGDNEQFF
TRBV28,TRBJ2-5,CASSRDRETQYF
TRBV5-1,TRBJ1-5,CASSLLGVDQPQHF
TRBV7-6,TRBJ2-7,CASSPGQIYEQYF
TRBV30,TRBJ2-7,CAWSVGPGSSYEQYF
TRBV7-2,TRBJ2-7,CASSPYGTSVIYEQYF
TRBV28,TRBJ2-1,CASRLRDRLYNEQFF
TRBV14,TRBJ1-2,CASSPGAIYGYTF
TRBV6-1,TRBJ2-7,CASSLEGRYEQYF
TRBV5-6,TRBJ1-2,CASVSGTNYGYTF
TRBV7-2,TRBJ2-5,CASSLVYPPGGGETQYF
TRBV6-5,TRBJ1-2,CASSYSAGQAYGYTF
TRBV4-2,TRBJ2-3,CASSQEGTGGGDTQYF
TRBV5-1,TRBJ2-2,CASRLGVLSATGELFF
TRBV7-2,TRBJ2-1,CASSLVLVSSYNEQFF
TRBV11-2,TRBJ2-1,CASSLVSLAGASQFF
TRBV14,TRBJ2-1,CASSPRAAVNEQFF
TRBV15,TRBJ2-1,CATSRDFGGLAARSYNEQFF
TRBV7-7,TRBJ2-3,CASSAIAGGTDTQYF
TRBV7-2,TRBJ1-1,CASSPTGNTEAFF
TRBV4-3,TRBJ2-1,CASSQVGQESYNEQFF
TRBV5-1,TRBJ2-1,CASSLIGQGKVEQFF
TRBV10-3,TRBJ1-1,CAISESMREIPAEAFF
TRBV7-9,TRBJ2-5,CSSSSSISGRQTQYF
TRBV5-1,TRBJ1-2,CASGLGDYGYTF
TRBV19,TRBJ1-5,CASSRGQPQHF
TRBV19,TRBJ1-2,CASRMGSSNYGYTF
TRBV29-1,TRBJ1-2,CSVEDRTGGYGYTF
TRBV11-3,TRBJ2-7,CASSSRTSGSYEQYF
TRBV5-6,TRBJ2-7,CASSGGLVGPSYEQYF
TRBV6-5,TRBJ2-1,CASRYQGVPEQFF
TRBV4-3,TRBJ2-7,CASSQDEDYSYEQYF
TRBV7-9,TRBJ2-7,CASSHTPYEQYF
TRBV5-1,-,CASSPTRDSLYEQYF
TRBV18,TRBJ2-1,CASSPTGNEQFF
TRBV28,TRBJ2-3,CASTQGWTDTQYF
TRBV7-2,TRBJ2-1,CASSLGLAGEATYNEQFF
TRBV28,TRBJ1-2,CASSQQDRDNGYTF
TRBV4-3,TRBJ2-7,CASSQDYGSYEQYF
TRBV2,TRBJ2-5,CAGETGSETQYF
TRBV5-1,TRBJ1-1,CASSFDRGHSEAFF
TRBV7-2,TRBJ2-1,CASSPSTHIRGEQFF
TRBV5-1,TRBJ2-2,CASSLGSQGVTGELFF
TRBV11-2,TRBJ2-7,CASSPVGRKKGKGYEQYF
TRBV5-6,TRBJ2-7,CASSKPLGLAVYGQYF
TRBV19,-,CASKIAGGDYEQYF
TRBV7-9,TRBJ2-5,CSSSLVTTQETQYF
TRBV7-9,TRBJ2-1,CASSLADSEQFF
TRBV28,TRBJ2-7,CASSVDRGAISNEQYF
TRBV30,TRBJ1-4,CAWRYRGSKLFF